These 14 T cell receptor beta chains came from one sample sequenced in a study of blood T cells in healthy people across ages. A second PCR, run for roughly 7 to 11 cycles, used a sample-barcoded 5' primer plus a J-beta primer mix. TCRdb itself ran the 5' RACE reads through MiXCR, one entry per CDR3 protein. The sample has about 1.6 million distinct CDR3 sequences, roughly 32% seen once. Sample: blood. The receptors originated from a woman aged 25 to 45 in good health.

This clonotype was seen at least ten times. The V call is TRBV20-1, the J call TRBJ1-2; the D is unclear. Germline values: CDR1 DFQATT, CDR2 SNEGSKA (reference sequence). Trimming removed 6 bases at V and 0 bases at J, with 11 bases between. This CDR3 region has 13 residues. The CDR3 nucleotides are TGCAGTGCCCAAGACTATTCTAACTATGGCTACACCTTC. Translation: CSAQDYSNYGYTF.

The J gene is TRBJ2-1, the V gene TRBV6-2 or TRBV6-3; D not resolved. V was pared by 2 bases and J by 10 bases, with 24 bases between. CDR1 and CDR2 (germline): MNHEY, SVGEGT. This CDR3 is built from 17 residues. Here the CDR3 reads CASSYPTPGVPTREQFF. The CDR3, as DNA: TGTGCCAGCAGTTACCCCACCCCTGGTGTCCCGACAAGGGAGCAGTTCTTC.

Remarks on this clonotype: With a much larger clone just one base away, this may be a read error. The genes are TRBV30 and TRBJ1-2, with D possibly TRBD1 on 5 matching bases. The CDR3 runs to 14 residues. Germline CDR1 and CDR2: GTSNPN and SVGIG (reference sequence). CDR3 sequence: CARSVGVGGFGYTF. The CDR3 DNA sequence: TGTGCCCGGAGTGTCGGGGTCGGGGGTTTTGGCTACACCTTC.

This sequence joins TRBV6-6 and TRBJ2-7, with a weak D call TRBD2 (6 bases). The CDR3 loop spans 16 amino acids. Germline CDR1 and CDR2: MNHNY and SVGAGI (reference sequence). V shed 5 bases and J shed 3 bases, with 20 bases lying between them. The CDR3 DNA reads as TGTGCCAGCAGTGTGCCCCGAACGGACGGGGGCTACGAGCAGTACTTC. This encodes CASSVPRTDGGYEQYF.

A word on this clonotype: Sequence at one end of the junction differs from germline and may be a read error. This sequence joins TRBV5-1 and TRBJ2-5, with 7 bases identical to TRBD1. The germline V gene has CDR1 SGHRS and CDR2 YFSETQ. The CDR3 has 15 amino acids. CDR3 in amino acids: CAGSLRASRGETQYF. The CDR3, as DNA: TGCGCCGGCAGCCTCCGGGCTAGCAGGGGGGAGACCCAGTACTTC.

This sequence joins TRBV19 and TRBJ2-3; 8 bases match TRBD2. Trimming took 8 bases from V and 8 from J; bases not matched to a gene: 6. In germline, CDR1 is LNHDA, CDR2 SQIVND (reference sequence). The CDR3 has 12 residues. The CDR3 protein is CASLTAGGTQYF. In DNA, the CDR3 is TGTGCCAGTCTAACGGCGGGGGGTACGCAGTATTTT.

This clonotype has at least ten counts. The chain uses TRBV6-1 and TRBJ2-1, with TRBD1 matching over 7 bases. The germline V gene encodes CDR1 MNHNS and CDR2 SASEGT. V gave up 3 bases and J gave up 6 bases; unmatched junction bases: 11. This CDR3 comprises 16 residues. The CDR3 nucleotides are TGTGCCAGCAGTGAGTTAGCAGGGGGAGCCTTCAATGAGCAGTTCTTC. It yields the protein CASSELAGGAFNEQFF.

In this sample, this clonotype turned up a few times. This rearrangement joins TRBV5-5 to TRBJ2-3; 11 nucleotides agree with TRBD1. The CDR3 totals 17 residues. The V and J ends lost 1 base and 6 bases, in that order; junction bases with no gene match: 10. Germline CDR1 reads SGHKS; CDR2 reads YYEKEE (reference sequence). CDR3 in DNA: TGTGCCAGCAGCTTGACCTGGACAGGGGGCGCTTCGGATACGCAGTATTTT. Translation: CASSLTWTGGASDTQYF. Complete variable domain (other parts from reference TRBV5-5 and TRBJ2-3): DAGVTQSPTHLIKTRGQQVTLRCSPISGHKSVSWYQQVLGQGPQFIFQYYEKEERGRGNFPDRFSARQFPNYSSELNVNALLLGDSALYLCASSLTWTGGASDTQYFGPGTRLTVL.

This sequence joins TRBV9 and TRBJ2-3; 9 bases fit TRBD1. CDR3 size: 15 residues. The trim removed 4 bases at V and 4 bases at J, leaving 7 bases unmatched. The germline CDR1 and CDR2 sequences are SGDLS and YYNGEE. CDR3 sequence reads: CASSIGQGSADTQYF. CDR3 sequence (DNA): TGTGCCAGCAGCATCGGACAGGGGAGCGCAGATACGCAGTATTTT.

The count of this clonotype is one. The chain uses TRBV6-2 or TRBV6-3 and TRBJ2-5, with 11 positions matching TRBD2. The CDR3 is made up of 12 amino acids. The ends lost 6 bases at V and 13 bases at J; junction bases unmatched: 7. Germline loops: CDR1 MNHEY, CDR2 SVGEGT. The chain's CDR3 is CASSYTSGRGYF. CDR3 bases: TGTGCCAGCAGCTACACTAGCGGGAGAGGGTACTTC.

The rearrangement uses TRBV21-1 and TRBJ2-1. TRBV21-1 is described as a pseudogene. The CDR3 is 16 residues long. The CDR3 region has the DNA TGTGCCAGCAGCAAAGTTGGCGGGAGGGCCCACAATGAGCAGTTCTTC. Protein: CASSKVGGRAHNEQFF.

This clonotype was found a few times. V is TRBV20-1 and J is TRBJ1-1, with TRBD1 as a possible D gene (6 bases). The CDR3 runs 14 residues. V was trimmed by 7 bases and J by 3 bases, leaving 18 bases between them. Germline V CDR1 and CDR2: DFQATT, SNEGSKA (reference sequence). CDR3 nucleotide sequence: TGCAGTGGCCAACGGGGGGGCCGGGACACTGAAGCTTTCTTT. Translating gives CSGQRGGRDTEAFF.

For this clonotype: Germline and junction disagree at one end, which may indicate a read error. The chain uses TRBV6-1 and TRBJ1-2, with a possible D match to TRBD1 (6 bases). Germline V gene sequence: CDR1 MNHNS, CDR2 SASEGT. The CDR3 length is 13 residues. The CDR3 DNA reads TGTGTCAGCACACAGGGCCTTAACTATGGCTACACCTTC. Amino acid sequence: CVSTQGLNYGYTF.

The rearrangement uses TRBV15 and TRBJ1-1; a weak D match, TRBD1 (5 bases). V lost 0 bases and J lost 3, with 11 bases in between. The length of the CDR3 is 15 residues. The V gene's germline CDR1 is LNHNV and CDR2 YYDKDF (reference sequence). As DNA, the CDR3 is TGTGCCACCAGCAGAGATAGGGGTGTTGACACTGAAGCTTTCTTT. This gives the protein CATSRDRGVDTEAFF.